This T cell receptor (beta chain) was obtained from a study of cytomegalovirus exposure and HLA in healthy donors. PCR primers comprised 60 Vbeta and 13 Jbeta primers. Sequencing used immunoSEQ multiplex PCR; TCRdb keeps in-frame clones, though not all of them. The table shows under 200,000 clones, with roughly 80% occurring only once. Germline trimming cut 4 bases from V and 3 bases from J; bases unmatched to any gene: 8. This CDR3 region has 15 residues. Germline values: CDR1 LGHNA, CDR2 YNFKEQ. V and J are TRBV4-2 and TRBJ2-7; 8 bases agree with TRBD2. Sequenced: PBMCs. The sequence was collected from a human donor in good health. The CDR3 region is CASSRGTSGVYEQYF. The CDR3 DNA reads TGTGCCAGCAGCCGGGGCACTAGCGGAGTCTACGAGCAGTACTTC.